This T cell receptor beta chain emerged from a study of T cells in localized non-small cell lung cancer. Study-level points and caveats: Because only a single region of the tumor was sequenced, heterogeneity remains possible. Researchers found a median roughly 50 of the top 100 tumor clones in adjacent lung. Measurement of T cell clonality placed uninvolved adjacent lung highest, above the level in tumor.

Comments on this clone: Antigen: not known.

The ends lost 1 base at V and 1 base at J; junction bases unmatched: 2. The length of the CDR3 is 17 residues. Germline V CDR1 and CDR2: MGHRA, YSYEKL. The table came from immunoSEQ multiplex PCR; TCRdb's copy has only in-frame clones and leaves some out. Altogether around 41,000 clones are present, about 86% being singletons, with the ten largest covering approximately 6.9%. J is TRBJ2-3 and V is TRBV4-1; 13 bases are shared with TRBD2. This receptor was identified in a man aged 40 to 69 with stage I lung adenocarcinoma. The sample in question was peripheral blood, obtained before any cancer treatment. CDR3 sequence reads: CASSQAGLAGGTDTQYF. The CDR3 region has the DNA TGCGCCAGCAGCCAAGCCGGACTAGCGGGAGGCACAGATACGCAGTATTTT.